This TCR beta chain came from a study of early T cells in non-severe SARS-CoV-2 infection. At the level of the study: The authors sequenced bulk RNA from unsorted whole blood, leaving chains unpaired.

Trimming shortened V by 0 bases and J by 7 bases, and 19 bases separated the two germline ends. CDR1 is KGHSH, CDR2 LQKENI, per germline. The CDR3 contains 16 residues. This clonotype came up a few times. Antigen unknown. Separate cDNA molecules each had unique molecular identifiers attached to them. TCRdb itself ran the 5' RACE reads through MiXCR, one entry per CDR3 protein. The table includes over 35,000 distinct CDR3 sequences, about 4.5% detected once. Study-wide results and caveats: Matching results from VDJdb favored anti-spike CD8 responses, leaving private and CD4 specificities undetected.

This sequence was found in an adult who was a healthcare worker with PCR-confirmed SARS-CoV-2 infection or an uninfected control (not recorded which). The rearrangement links TRBV18 to TRBJ2-7; D possibly corresponds to TRBD2 (6 bases). Sequencing input: whole blood. In DNA form, the CDR3 reads TGTGCCAGCTCACCACCCGGGGGACTTCTTGGTCGGGAGCAGTACTTC. This encodes CASSPPGGLLGREQYF.